This TCR beta chain was observed in a study of OX40 agonist ivuxolimab in advanced cancers. A note on the overall study: Ivuxolimab was a fully human IgG2 agonistic monoclonal antibody targeting the costimulatory receptor OX40 (CD134). Intravenous ivuxolimab was administered to patients every 2 weeks at six dose levels: 0.01, 0.1, 0.3, 1.5, 3 and 10 mg/kg. Of the roughly 54 dose-escalation patients, hepatocellular carcinoma was present in about 20, melanoma in approximately 15, renal cell carcinoma in 9 and head and neck cancer in 9. The dose-escalation cohort was roughly 83% male with a mean age of around 64 years, ranging from roughly 23 to 79. Prior anti-PD-1, anti-PD-L1 or anti-CTLA-4 therapy was permitted, and approximately 41% of dose-escalation patients had received checkpoint inhibitors. Partial responses were achieved by three dose-escalation patients, of whom one had hepatocellular carcinoma and two had cutaneous melanoma. Peripheral TCRbeta sequencing aimed to test whether ivuxolimab altered TCR sequence diversity and caused clonal T-cell expansion. The paper reports the monotherapy dose-escalation portion (N of about 56 patients) of the phase I ivuxolimab trial.

The trial excluded patients who had a history of autoimmune disease or were on systemic immunosuppression. Peripheral blood for TCR sequencing was collected from all dose cohorts at baseline, on cycle 4 day 1, and on cycle 7 day 1. The samples were drawn from a first-in-human, open-label, multicenter phase I dose-escalation trial of ivuxolimab. Adults with locally advanced or metastatic melanoma, renal cell, hepatocellular, or head and neck squamous cell carcinoma were enrolled in the trial. CD4+ and CD8+ T cells were sorted separately from peripheral blood before TCR sequencing. What the research found in general, with its limitations: Low levels of normalized T-cell clonal expansion were also seen in some patients who did not respond. Antigen specificity was not determined for the clonally expanded peripheral T cells. At doses from 0.1 to 3.0 mg/kg, clonal expansion was seen in both CD4+ and CD8+ blood T cells between baseline and week 6. Partial responders in the 0.1-3.0 mg/kg groups had among the lowest normalized peripheral clonal expansion, especially among CD8+ T cells. After ivuxolimab, more expanded clones were found on average in CD8+ T cells than in CD4+ T cells.

A word on this clone: Its antigen has not been determined. No quality values exist for individual bases; no much larger clone is one base distant.

Genomic DNA was isolated from the sorted cells so that the TCRbeta CDR3 region could be sequenced. The immunoSEQ Assay was used to sequence the TCRbeta CDR3 regions. In TCRdb, the immuneACCESS table is reduced to in-frame sequences with V and J assigned. These tables do not hold every clone; where another copy was compared, an unresolved V gene accounts for under half, and the others remain unexplained. This sample gives 82,000 or so clones in total; more than 80% of them show up just once. Approximately 2.3% of the sample belongs to the ten largest clones. CDR1 is given as SGHAT and CDR2 as FQDESV, both from the germline V gene (reference sequence). V gives up 2 bases and J gives up 6 bases, and the segment between their germline ends measures 10 bases. CDR3 length: 13 amino acids, cysteine to phenylalanine. Only CDR3 DNA is held: 39 bases, read in frame from base 1.

The source is an adult with an advanced solid tumor such as melanoma, head and neck, liver or kidney cancer. The sequencing used CD4+ or CD8+ T cells sorted from blood, collected in a trial of the OX40 agonist ivuxolimab. The chain links TRBV11-1 with TRBJ1-1; a tentative D match to TRBD1 spans 6 bases. At the DNA level, the sequence is TGTGCCAGCAGCTTAAGAACAGGGTCTGAAGCTTTCTTT. It specifies CASSLRTGSEAFF.